The entry that follows covers one T cell receptor beta chain sequence. Its antigen is undetermined. A much larger clone is a single base away; this may be a read error. CDR1 SGHRS and CDR2 YFSETQ come from the germline V gene. The CDR3 is 13 residues long. These data originate in a study of immune heterogeneity within non-small cell lung tumors. Whole-study results and caveats: Each patient's tumor sites shared recurring identical dominant CDR3 beta clonotypes, and individual sites also carried their own high-frequency clones. Local T-cell clonality was recorded as moderately but significantly correlated with local tumor mutational burden, with R about 0.3.

The starting template was genomic DNA from bulk tumor, around 620 ng per sample. Widely spaced biopsies, several per primary tumor, were obtained at surgery. Patients with untreated, newly diagnosed non-small cell lung cancer underwent curative surgery. Using 32 V and 13 J primers, multiplex PCR amplified TCR beta CDR3. TCRdb passed the multiplex PCR reads through MiXCR, listing each CDR3 protein once. Among tens of thousands of distinct CDR3 sequences, 25% to 30% were seen once, and the ten largest hold about 3.5%. The genes are TRBV5-1 and TRBJ2-5, with D unclear. Sequencing used lung tumor tissue. This clonotype was sampled from a man aged 35 to 55 with non-small cell lung cancer. The CDR3 here is CASSLGQKEIQYF. The DNA of the CDR3 is TGCGCCAGCAGCTTGGGGCAAAAAGAGATCCAGTACTTC.